The source of this T cell receptor (beta chain) is a study of T cell repertoires in cytomegalovirus infection. The CDR3 has 15 residues. Germline V gene sequence: CDR1 MDHEN, CDR2 SYDVKM. Trimming shortened V by 5 bases and J by 1 base, and 12 bases separated the two germline ends. TCRdb redid the calling of the reads with MiXCR, one entry per CDR3 protein. The sample consists of 170,000 or so distinct CDR3 sequences, 13% to 15% of them appearing once. The specimen was PBMCs. The chain uses TRBV28 and TRBJ2-4; no reliable D call. The sequence derives from a human donor in good health (CMV status not recorded). Some clones in this sample may be carry-over from other donors' samples. This CDR3 is CASSPGPPAKNIQYF. The CDR3 DNA reads TGTGCCAGCAGTCCGGGCCCGCCGGCCAAAAACATTCAGTACTTC. The full variable domain, rest sourced from reference TRBV28 and TRBJ2-4, is DVKVTQSSRYLVKRTGEKVFLECVQDMDHENMFWYRQDPGLGLRLIYFSYDVKMKEKGDIPEGYSVSREKKERFSLILESASTNQTSMYLCASSPGPPAKNIQYFGAGTRLSVL.